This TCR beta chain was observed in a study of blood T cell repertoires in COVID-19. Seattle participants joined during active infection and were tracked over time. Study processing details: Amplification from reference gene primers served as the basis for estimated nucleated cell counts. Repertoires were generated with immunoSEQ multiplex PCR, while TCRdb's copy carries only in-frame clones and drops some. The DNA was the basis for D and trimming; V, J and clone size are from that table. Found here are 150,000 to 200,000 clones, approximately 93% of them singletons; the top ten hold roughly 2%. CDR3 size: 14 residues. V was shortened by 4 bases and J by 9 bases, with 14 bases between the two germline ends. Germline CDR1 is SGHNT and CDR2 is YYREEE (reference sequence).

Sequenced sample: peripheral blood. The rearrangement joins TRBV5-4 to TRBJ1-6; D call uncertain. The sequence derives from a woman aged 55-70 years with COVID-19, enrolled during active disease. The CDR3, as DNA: TGTGCCAGCAGCCATCCCGGGATGTTTTCACCCCTCCACTTT. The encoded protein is CASSHPGMFSPLHF.